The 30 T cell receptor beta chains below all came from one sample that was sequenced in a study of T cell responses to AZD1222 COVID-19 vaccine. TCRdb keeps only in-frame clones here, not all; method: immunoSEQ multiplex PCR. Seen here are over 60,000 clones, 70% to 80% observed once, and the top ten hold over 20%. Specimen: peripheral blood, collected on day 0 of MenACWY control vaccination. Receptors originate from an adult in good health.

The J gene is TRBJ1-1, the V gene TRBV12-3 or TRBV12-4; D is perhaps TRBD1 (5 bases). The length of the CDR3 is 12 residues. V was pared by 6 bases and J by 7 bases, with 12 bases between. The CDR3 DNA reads TGTGCCAGCAGAAGAGGGGCCGATGAAGCTTTCTTT. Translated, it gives CASRRGADEAFF.

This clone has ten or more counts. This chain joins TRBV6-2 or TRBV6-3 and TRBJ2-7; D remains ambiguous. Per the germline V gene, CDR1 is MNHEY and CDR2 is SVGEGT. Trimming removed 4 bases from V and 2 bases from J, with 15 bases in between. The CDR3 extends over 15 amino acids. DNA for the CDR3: TGTGCCAGCAGTTCACCACCGGTTATAACCTACGAGCAGTACTTC. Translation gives CASSSPPVITYEQYF.

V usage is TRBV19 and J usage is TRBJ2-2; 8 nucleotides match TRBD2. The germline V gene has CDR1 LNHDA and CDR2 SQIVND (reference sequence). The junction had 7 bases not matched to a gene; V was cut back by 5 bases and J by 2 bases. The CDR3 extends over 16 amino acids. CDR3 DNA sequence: TGTGCCAGTAGTCCCCAGGGACTAGTTAACACCGGGGAGCTGTTTTTT. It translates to CASSPQGLVNTGELFF. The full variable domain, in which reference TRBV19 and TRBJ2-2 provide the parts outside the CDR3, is DGGITQSPKYLFRKEGQNVTLSCEQNLNHDAMYWYRQDPGQGLRLIYYSQIVNDFQKGDIAEGYSVSREKKESFPLTVTSAQKNPTAFYLCASSPQGLVNTGELFFGEGSRLTVL.

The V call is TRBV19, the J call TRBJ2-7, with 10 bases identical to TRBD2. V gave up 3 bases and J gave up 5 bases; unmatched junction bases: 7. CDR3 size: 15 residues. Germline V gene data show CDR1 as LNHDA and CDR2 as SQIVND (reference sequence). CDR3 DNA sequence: TGTGCCAGTAGTATGTTCCTAGCGGGAGTCGACGAGCAGTACTTC. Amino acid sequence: CASSMFLAGVDEQYF. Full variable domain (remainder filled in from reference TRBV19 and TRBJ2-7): DGGITQSPKYLFRKEGQNVTLSCEQNLNHDAMYWYRQDPGQGLRLIYYSQIVNDFQKGDIAEGYSVSREKKESFPLTVTSAQKNPTAFYLCASSMFLAGVDEQYFGPGTRLTVT.

CDR3 bases: TGCGCCAGCACCTACTCCCCCGGGGGGGGTGTCGGGGAGCTGTTTTTT. Protein: CASTYSPGGGVGELFF. The chain is built from TRBV5-1 and TRBJ2-2; 8 nucleotides align to TRBD2. Germline V gene lookup returns CDR1 SGHRS and CDR2 YFSETQ. Trimming at V came to 6 bases and at J to 7 bases, leaving 14 bases not matched to a gene. The CDR3 length is 16 residues.

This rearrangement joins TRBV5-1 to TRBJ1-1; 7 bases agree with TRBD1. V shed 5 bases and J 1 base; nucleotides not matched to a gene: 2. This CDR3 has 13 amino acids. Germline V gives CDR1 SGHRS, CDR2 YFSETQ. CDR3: CASRRTGNTEAFF. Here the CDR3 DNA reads TGCGCCAGCAGACGGACAGGGAACACTGAAGCTTTCTTT.

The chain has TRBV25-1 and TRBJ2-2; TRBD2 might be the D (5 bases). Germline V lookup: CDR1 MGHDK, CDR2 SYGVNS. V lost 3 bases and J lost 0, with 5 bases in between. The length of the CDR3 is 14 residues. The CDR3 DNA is TGTGCCAGCAGTGACGGGGCGAACACCGGGGAGCTGTTTTTT. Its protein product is CASSDGANTGELFF.

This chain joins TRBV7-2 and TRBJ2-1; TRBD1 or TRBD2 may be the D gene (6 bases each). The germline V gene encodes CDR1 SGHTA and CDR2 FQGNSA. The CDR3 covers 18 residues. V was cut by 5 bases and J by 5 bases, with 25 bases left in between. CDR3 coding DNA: TGTGCCAGCAGCCCCGGAGGGGGGCGTAATATTCCCCACAATGAGCAGTTCTTC. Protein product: CASSPGGGRNIPHNEQFF.

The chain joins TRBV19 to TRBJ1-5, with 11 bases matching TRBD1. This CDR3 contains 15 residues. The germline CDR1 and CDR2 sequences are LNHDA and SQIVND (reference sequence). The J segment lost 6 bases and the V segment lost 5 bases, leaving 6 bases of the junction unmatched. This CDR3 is CASSPRDRGSQPQHF. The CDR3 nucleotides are TGTGCCAGTAGTCCCCGGGACAGGGGGTCTCAGCCCCAGCATTTT.

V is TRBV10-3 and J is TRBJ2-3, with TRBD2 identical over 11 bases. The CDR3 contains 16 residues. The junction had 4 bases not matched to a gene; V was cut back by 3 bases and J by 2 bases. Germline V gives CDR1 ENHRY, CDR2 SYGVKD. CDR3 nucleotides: TGTGCCATCAGTGACCCTAGCGGGGGGTACACAGATACGCAGTATTTT. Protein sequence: CAISDPSGGYTDTQYF.

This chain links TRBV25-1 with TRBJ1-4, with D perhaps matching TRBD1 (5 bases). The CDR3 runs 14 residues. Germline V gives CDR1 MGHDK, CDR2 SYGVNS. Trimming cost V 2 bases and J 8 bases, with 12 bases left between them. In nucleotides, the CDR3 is TGTGCCAGCAGTGAACGGGGGTTCGGGGAAAAACTGTTTTTT. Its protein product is CASSERGFGEKLFF.

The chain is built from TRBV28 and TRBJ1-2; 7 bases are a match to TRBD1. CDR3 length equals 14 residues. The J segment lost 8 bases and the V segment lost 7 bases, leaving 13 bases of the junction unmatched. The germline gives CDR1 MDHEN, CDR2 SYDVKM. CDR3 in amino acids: CASTKKGGGYGYTF. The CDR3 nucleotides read TGTGCCAGCACCAAAAAAGGAGGGGGCTACGGCTACACCTTC.

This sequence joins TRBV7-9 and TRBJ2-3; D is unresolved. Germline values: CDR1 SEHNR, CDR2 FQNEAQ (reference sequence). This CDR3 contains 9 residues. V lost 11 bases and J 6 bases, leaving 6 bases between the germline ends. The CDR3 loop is CASGDTQYF. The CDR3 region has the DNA TGTGCCTCTGGGGATACGCAGTATTTT.

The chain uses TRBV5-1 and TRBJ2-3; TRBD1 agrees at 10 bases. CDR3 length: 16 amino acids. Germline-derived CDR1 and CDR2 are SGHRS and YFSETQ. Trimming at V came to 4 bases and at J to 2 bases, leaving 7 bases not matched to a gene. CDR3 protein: CASSDLGTGATDTQYF. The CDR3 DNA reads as TGCGCCAGCAGCGACCTGGGGACAGGGGCCACAGATACGCAGTATTTT.

CDR3 in amino acids: CASSPILRAEQYF. For the CDR3, the DNA is TGTGCCAGCAGCCCCATTTTACGTGCCGAGCAGTACTTC. The rearrangement links TRBV5-5 to TRBJ2-7; D call uncertain. This CDR3 is built from 13 residues. Germline CDR1 is SGHKS and CDR2 is YYEKEE (reference sequence). Trimming cost V 4 bases and J 6 bases, with 14 bases left between them.

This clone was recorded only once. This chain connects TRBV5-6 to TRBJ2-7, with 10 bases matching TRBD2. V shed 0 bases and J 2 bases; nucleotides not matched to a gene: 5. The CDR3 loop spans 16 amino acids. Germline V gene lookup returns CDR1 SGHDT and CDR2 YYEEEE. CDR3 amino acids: CASSLGLAGATYEQYF. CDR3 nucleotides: TGTGCCAGCAGCTTGGGTCTAGCGGGAGCAACCTACGAGCAGTACTTC.

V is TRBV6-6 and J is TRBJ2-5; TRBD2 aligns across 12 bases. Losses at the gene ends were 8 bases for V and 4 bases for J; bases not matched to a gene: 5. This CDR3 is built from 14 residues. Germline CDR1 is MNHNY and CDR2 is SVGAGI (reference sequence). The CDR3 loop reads CASSSLAGGETQYF. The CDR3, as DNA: TGTGCCAGCTCCTCACTAGCGGGAGGAGAGACCCAGTACTTC.

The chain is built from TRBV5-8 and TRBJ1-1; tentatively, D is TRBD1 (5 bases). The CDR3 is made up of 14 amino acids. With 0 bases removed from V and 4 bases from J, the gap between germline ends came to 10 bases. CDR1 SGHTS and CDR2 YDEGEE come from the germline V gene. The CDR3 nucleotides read TGTGCCAGCAGCTTGGGAGGGACTCGCACTGAAGCTTTCTTT. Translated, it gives CASSLGGTRTEAFF.

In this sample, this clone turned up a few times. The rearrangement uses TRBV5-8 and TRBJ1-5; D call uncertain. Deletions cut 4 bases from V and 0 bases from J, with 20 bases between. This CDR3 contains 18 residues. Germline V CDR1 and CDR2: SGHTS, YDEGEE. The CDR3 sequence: CASSLLGTAGYSNQPQHF. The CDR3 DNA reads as TGTGCCAGCAGCCTTCTAGGTACCGCCGGTTATAGCAATCAGCCCCAGCATTTT.

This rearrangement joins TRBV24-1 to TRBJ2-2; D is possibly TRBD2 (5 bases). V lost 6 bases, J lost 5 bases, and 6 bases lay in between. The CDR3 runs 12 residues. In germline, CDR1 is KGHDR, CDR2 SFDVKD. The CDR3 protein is CATSPGTGELFF. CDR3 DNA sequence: TGTGCCACCAGTCCGGGGACCGGGGAGCTGTTTTTT.

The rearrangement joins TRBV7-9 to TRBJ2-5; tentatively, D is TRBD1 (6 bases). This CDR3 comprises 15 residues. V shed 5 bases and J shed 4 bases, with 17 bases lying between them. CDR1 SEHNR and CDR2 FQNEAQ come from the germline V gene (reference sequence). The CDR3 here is CASSGGVSLGETQYF. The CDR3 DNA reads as TGTGCCAGCAGCGGGGGCGTGAGTCTAGGAGAGACCCAGTACTTC.

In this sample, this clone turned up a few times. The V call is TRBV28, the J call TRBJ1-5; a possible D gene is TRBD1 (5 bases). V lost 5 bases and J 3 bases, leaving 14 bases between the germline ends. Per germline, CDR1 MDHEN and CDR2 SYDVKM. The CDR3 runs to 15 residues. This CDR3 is CASSDDGGFNQPQHF. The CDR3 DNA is TGTGCCAGCAGTGACGACGGGGGTTTCAATCAGCCCCAGCATTTT.

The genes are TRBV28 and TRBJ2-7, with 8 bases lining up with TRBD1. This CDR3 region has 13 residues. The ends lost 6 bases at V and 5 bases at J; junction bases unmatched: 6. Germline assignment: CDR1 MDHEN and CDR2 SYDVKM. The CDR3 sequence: CASSSRGLNEQYF. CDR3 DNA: TGTGCCAGCAGCTCCAGGGGGCTAAACGAGCAGTACTTC.

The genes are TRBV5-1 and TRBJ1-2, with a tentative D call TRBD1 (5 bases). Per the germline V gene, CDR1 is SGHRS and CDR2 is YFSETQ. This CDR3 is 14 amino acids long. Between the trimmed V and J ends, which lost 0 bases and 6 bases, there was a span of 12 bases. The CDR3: CASSLGQGVDGYTF. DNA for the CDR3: TGCGCCAGCAGCTTGGGGCAGGGTGTCGATGGCTACACCTTC.

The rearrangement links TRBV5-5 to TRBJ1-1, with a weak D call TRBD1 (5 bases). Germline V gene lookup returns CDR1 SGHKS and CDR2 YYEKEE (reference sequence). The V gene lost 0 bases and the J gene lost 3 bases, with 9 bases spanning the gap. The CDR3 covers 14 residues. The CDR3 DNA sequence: TGTGCCAGCAGCTTGGGGGGCGGGTACACTGAAGCTTTCTTT. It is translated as CASSLGGGYTEAFF.

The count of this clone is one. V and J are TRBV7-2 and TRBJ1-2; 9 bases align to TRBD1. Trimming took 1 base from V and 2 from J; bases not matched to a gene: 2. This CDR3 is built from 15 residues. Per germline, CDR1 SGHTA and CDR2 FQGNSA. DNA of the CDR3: TGTGCCAGCAGCTTAGGGGGACAGGGAAACTATGGCTACACCTTC. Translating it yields CASSLGGQGNYGYTF.

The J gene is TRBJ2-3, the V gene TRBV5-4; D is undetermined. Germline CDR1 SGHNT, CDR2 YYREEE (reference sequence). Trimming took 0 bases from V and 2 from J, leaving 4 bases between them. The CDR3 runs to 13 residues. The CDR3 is CASSLDLTDTQYF. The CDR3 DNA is TGTGCCAGCAGCTTGGATCTCACAGATACGCAGTATTTT.

CDR3 in amino acids: CSVEDTFNYGYTF. The CDR3 DNA reads as TGCAGCGTTGAGGACACTTTTAACTATGGCTACACCTTC. J is TRBJ1-2 and V is TRBV29-1; maybe TRBD1 (5 bases). This CDR3 is 13 amino acids long. The germline V gene encodes CDR1 SQVTM and CDR2 ANQGSEA. V was pared by 3 bases and J by 1 base, with 9 bases between.

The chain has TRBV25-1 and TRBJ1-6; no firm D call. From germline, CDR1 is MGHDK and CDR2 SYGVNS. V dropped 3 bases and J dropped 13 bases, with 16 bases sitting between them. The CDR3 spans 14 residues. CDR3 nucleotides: TGTGCCAGCAGTGACTCCGTAGTTTCAGCGCCCCTCCACTTT. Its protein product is CASSDSVVSAPLHF.

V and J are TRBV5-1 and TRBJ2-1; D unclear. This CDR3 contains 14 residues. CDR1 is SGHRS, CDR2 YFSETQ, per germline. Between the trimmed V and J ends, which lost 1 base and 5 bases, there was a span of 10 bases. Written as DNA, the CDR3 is TGCGCCAGCAGCTTGACTGCTGATAACAATGAGCAGTTCTTC. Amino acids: CASSLTADNNEQFF. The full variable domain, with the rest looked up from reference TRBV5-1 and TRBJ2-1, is KAGVTQTPRYLIKTRGQQVTLSCSPISGHRSVSWYQQTPGQGLQFLFEYFSETQRNKGNFPGRFSGRQFSNSRSEMNVSTLELGDSALYLCASSLTADNNEQFFGPGTRLTVL.